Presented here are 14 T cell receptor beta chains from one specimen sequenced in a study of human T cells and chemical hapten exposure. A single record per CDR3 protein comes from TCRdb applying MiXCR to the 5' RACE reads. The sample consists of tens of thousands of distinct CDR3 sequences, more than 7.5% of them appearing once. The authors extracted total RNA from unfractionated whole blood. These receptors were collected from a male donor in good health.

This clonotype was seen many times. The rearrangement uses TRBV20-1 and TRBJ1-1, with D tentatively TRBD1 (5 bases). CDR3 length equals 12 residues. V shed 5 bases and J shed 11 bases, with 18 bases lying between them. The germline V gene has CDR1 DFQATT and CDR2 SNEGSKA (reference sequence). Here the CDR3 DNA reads TGCAGTGCTCAAAAAGGGACGTCCGGTGCTTTCTTT. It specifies CSAQKGTSGAFF.

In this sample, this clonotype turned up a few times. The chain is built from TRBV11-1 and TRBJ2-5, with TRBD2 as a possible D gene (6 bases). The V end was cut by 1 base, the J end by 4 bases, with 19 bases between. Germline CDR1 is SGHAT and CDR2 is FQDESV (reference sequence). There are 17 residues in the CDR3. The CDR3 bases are TGTGCCAGCAGCTTAGGGGCCGGCCCGGGAGCCCGAGAGACCCAGTACTTC. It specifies CASSLGAGPGARETQYF.

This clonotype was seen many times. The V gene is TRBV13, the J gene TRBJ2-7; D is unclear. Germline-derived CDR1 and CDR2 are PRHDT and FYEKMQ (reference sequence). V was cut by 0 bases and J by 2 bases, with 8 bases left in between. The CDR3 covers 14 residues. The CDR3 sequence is CASSLGPRTYEQYF. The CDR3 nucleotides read TGTGCCAGCAGCTTAGGCCCACGTACCTACGAGCAGTACTTC.

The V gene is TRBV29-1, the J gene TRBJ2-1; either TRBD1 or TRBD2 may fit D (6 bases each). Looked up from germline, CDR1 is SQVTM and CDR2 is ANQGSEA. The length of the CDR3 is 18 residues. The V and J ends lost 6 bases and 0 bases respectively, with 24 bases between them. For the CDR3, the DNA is TGCAGCGTCGTGCGGGACAAGGCTTTCCTGAGCTCCTACAATGAGCAGTTCTTC. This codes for CSVVRDKAFLSSYNEQFF.

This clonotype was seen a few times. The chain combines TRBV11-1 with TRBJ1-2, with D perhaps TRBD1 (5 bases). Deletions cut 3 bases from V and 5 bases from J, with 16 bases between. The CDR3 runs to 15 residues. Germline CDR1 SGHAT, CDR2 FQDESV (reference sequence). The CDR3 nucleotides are TGTGCCAGCAGCTTGGAGCGTTCGGGGCGATATGGCTACACCTTC. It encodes CASSLERSGRYGYTF.

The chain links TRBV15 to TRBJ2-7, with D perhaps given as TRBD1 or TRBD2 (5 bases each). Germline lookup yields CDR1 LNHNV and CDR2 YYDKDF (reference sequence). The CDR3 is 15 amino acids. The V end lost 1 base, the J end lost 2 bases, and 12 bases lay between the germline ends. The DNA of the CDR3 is TGTGCCACCAGCAGAGCTGGGGGAGCAACCTACGAGCAGTACTTC. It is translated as CATSRAGGATYEQYF.

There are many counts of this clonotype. For the CDR3, the DNA is TGTGCCATCAGTGAAGGAGAGGCCGGGGAGCTGTTTTTT. This translates into CAISEGEAGELFF. J is TRBJ2-2 and V is TRBV10-3; the D is unclear. The CDR3 is 13 residues long. CDR1 and CDR2 (germline): ENHRY, SYGVKD. V was cut by 3 bases and J by 6 bases, with 8 bases left in between.

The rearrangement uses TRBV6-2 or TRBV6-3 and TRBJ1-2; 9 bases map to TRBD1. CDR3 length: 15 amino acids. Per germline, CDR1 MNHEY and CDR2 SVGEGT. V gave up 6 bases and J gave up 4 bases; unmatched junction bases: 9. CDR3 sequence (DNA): TGTGCCAGCAGGACGGGACAGGGCGACTTCTATGGCTACACCTTC. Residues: CASRTGQGDFYGYTF.

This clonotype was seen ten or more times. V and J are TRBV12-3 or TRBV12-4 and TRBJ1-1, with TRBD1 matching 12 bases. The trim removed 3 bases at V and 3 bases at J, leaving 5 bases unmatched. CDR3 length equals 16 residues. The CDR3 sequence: CASSFGTGGSDTEAFF. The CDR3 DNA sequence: TGTGCCAGCAGTTTCGGGACAGGGGGCTCGGACACTGAAGCTTTCTTT.

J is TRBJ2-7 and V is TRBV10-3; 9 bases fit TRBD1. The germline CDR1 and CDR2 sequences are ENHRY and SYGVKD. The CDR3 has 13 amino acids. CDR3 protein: CPDPGQGTYEQYF. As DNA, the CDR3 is TGTCCCGATCCCGGACAGGGGACATACGAGCAGTACTTC.

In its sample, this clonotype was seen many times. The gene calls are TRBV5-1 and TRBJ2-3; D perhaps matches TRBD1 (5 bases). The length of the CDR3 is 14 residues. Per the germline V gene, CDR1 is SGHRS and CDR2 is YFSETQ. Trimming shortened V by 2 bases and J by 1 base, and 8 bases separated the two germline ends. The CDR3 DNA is TGCGCCAGCAGCTTCGAACAGGGCACAGATACGCAGTATTTT. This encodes CASSFEQGTDTQYF. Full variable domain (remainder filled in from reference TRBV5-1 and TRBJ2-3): KAGVTQTPRYLIKTRGQQVTLSCSPISGHRSVSWYQQTPGQGLQFLFEYFSETQRNKGNFPGRFSGRQFSNSRSEMNVSTLELGDSALYLCASSFEQGTDTQYFGPGTRLTVL.

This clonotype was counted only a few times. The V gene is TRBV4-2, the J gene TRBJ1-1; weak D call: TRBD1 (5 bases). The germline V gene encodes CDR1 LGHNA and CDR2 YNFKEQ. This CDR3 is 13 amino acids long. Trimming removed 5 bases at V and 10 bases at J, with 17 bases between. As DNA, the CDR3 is TGTGCCAGCAGCTTTCCCGGTACCGGGGGAGCTTTCTTT. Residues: CASSFPGTGGAFF.

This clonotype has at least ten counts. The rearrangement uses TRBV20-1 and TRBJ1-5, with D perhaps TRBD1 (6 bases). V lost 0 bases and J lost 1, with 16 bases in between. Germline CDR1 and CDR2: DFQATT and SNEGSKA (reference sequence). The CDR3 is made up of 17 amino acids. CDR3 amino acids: CSARDLEGEWSNQPQHF. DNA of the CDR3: TGCAGTGCTAGAGATTTGGAGGGGGAATGGAGCAATCAGCCCCAGCATTTT.

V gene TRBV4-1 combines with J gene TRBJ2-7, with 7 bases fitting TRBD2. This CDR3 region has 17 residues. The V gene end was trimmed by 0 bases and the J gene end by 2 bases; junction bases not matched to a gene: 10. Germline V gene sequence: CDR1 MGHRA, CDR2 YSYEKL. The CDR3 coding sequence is TGCGCCAGCAGCCAAGAGGCGGGAGCCCCAAACCCCTACGAGCAGTACTTC. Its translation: CASSQEAGAPNPYEQYF.